Detailed here is one TCR beta chain. The antigen this receptor binds is unknown. There are no base qualities to consult, and no much larger clone falls within one base. To prepare the library, the immunoSEQ multiplex PCR assay was applied. TCRdb took this table from immuneACCESS and kept in-frame rearrangements with V and J called. Such tables lack part of the clones; where checked against another copy, unresolved V genes explain under half of the gap, and the rest is unexplained. The sample table lists 630,000 or so clones, 87% of them with a count of one. The ten most abundant clones make up 0.0094% of the sample. This sample is part of a study of shared T cell receptors in the human thymus listed by TCRdb under 2021. In the study overall: The study examined how the human thymus generates shared, self-reactive T-cell receptor alpha chains.

The CDR3 has 13 amino acids, counting the end cysteine and phenylalanine. Only the CDR3 region is kept as DNA, spanning 39 bases read in frame from base 1. After removal of 4 bases from V and 4 bases from J, the junction retains 4 bases not matched to a gene. The germline V gene sets CDR1 to SGHTA and CDR2 to FQGNSA. This sample also belongs to another study, concerning human thymus T cells. Per that second paper: Immunologically healthy infants undergoing open corrective cardiac surgery for congenital heart defects in Finland were used as donors. Thymus tissue was collected as surgical resects that were removed during corrective cardiac surgery. V and J gene segment usage appeared biased in both thymic and peripheral blood repertoires. The related research reported highly overlapping thymic TCR repertoires among unrelated individuals. The study used eight infant thymus samples plus four related peripheral blood samples to characterize TCR alpha and beta repertoires. Donor ages ranged from about 7 to 250 days, and the cohort comprised over 5 male and a couple of female infants. After being mechanically released from the tissue, thymocytes were kept at -70 degrees C in pellets of about 9-32 million cells. Genomic DNA was extracted from frozen cell pellets with a QIAsymphony instrument. TCRB and TCRAD loci were amplified from a standardized quantity of quality-controlled genomic DNA using the immunoSEQ multiplex PCR assay. The V(D)J region was spanned by amplicons of a length sufficient to cover the CDR3 and to identify V and J genes. Through the commercial immunoSEQ service, the amplicons were sequenced on an Illumina platform. Primer bias and sequencing errors were corrected as previously described, and TCRAD and TCRB definitions were based on the IMGT database. Analysis of the repertoires was done with immunoSEQ Analyzer 3.0 and VDJTools and included basic statistics, V/J segment usage, diversity estimates, rarefaction and pairwise overlap. To estimate diversity, the Chao1, ChaoE, Efron-Thisted, Shannon and inverse Simpson indices were applied, and diversity was also estimated on datasets down-sampled to the smallest sample. Repertoire overlap was determined by strict matching of CDR3 nucleotide sequence, V gene and J gene, and Jaccard-based multidimensional scaling clustering was applied. On average, thymus samples gave about 750,000 unique TCRB clonotypes, whereas blood samples gave roughly 80,000.

The sequenced sample was thymocytes. This TCR was recovered from a boy in the first two years of life with a congenital heart defect. Donor details come from another sample of the same person, matched by shared clones. This chain joins TRBV7-2 to TRBJ2-7; TRBD2 lines up with 7 middle nucleotides. Here is the DNA: TGTGCCAGCAGCTCCCTAGCGGCTTACGAGCAGTACTTC. This gives the protein CASSSLAAYEQYF.